These T cell receptor beta chains were read from a single sample in a study of Graves' ophthalmopathy and Graves' hyperthyroidism. TCRdb re-analysed the multiplex PCR reads in MiXCR, keeping a single row per CDR3 protein. Here the sample spans roughly 400,000 distinct CDR3 sequences, about a sixth being singletons. The sample comprised peripheral blood. The receptors were sampled from an adult woman with stable Graves' hyperthyroidism. Each CDR3 is given with its conserved first and last residue. The D gene is left open where the match is weak. Rows give clone size only sometimes, using once, few, many, or a class for an expanded clone.

cdr3_length: 13
j_call: TRBJ1-1
v_call: TRBV5-1
clone_size: few
d_call: -
cdr3_nt: TGCGCCAGCAGTACGGGGGGGACAATGGGAGCTTTCTTT
cdr3_aa: CASSTGGTMGAFF

cdr3_length: 17
j_call: TRBJ2-2
v_call: TRBV19
clone_size: many
d_call: TRBD2
cdr3_nt: TGTGCCACCCCCAACTCCGGGACTAGCGGGAACACCGGGGAGCTGTTTTTT
cdr3_aa: CATPNSGTSGNTGELFF

cdr3_length: 18
j_call: TRBJ2-5
v_call: TRBV7-2
clone_size: many
d_call: TRBD2
cdr3_nt: TGTGCCAGCAGCTCCGGGACTAGCGGGAGAGGGGTAAAAGAGACCCAGTACTTC
cdr3_aa: CASSSGTSGRGVKETQYF

cdr3_length: 15
j_call: TRBJ1-3
v_call: TRBV2
clone_size: many
d_call: -
cdr3_nt: TGTGCCAGCAGTGAACTCGTGACAGGTGGAAACACCATATATTTT
cdr3_aa: CASSELVTGGNTIYF

cdr3_length: 13
j_call: TRBJ2-2
v_call: TRBV28
clone_size: few
d_call: -
cdr3_nt: TGTGCCAGCAGCCCTCGTTTTCGCGGGGAGCTGTTTTTT
cdr3_aa: CASSPRFRGELFF

cdr3_length: 18
j_call: TRBJ2-7
v_call: TRBV9
clone_size: many
d_call: TRBD1
cdr3_nt: TGTGCCAGCAGCCCCACAGGGGGCAAAACGGGACAATCCTACGAGCAGTACTTC
cdr3_aa: CASSPTGGKTGQSYEQYF

cdr3_length: 15
j_call: TRBJ1-1
v_call: TRBV11-2
clone_size: many
d_call: TRBD1
cdr3_nt: TGTGCCAGCAGCTTCCCCGGGACAGGGGTCACTGAAGCTTTCTTT
cdr3_aa: CASSFPGTGVTEAFF

cdr3_length: 16
j_call: TRBJ1-6
v_call: TRBV20-1
clone_size: many
d_call: -
cdr3_nt: TGCAGTGCTAGAGATCTGACCAACTCCTATAATTCACCCCTCCACTTT
cdr3_aa: CSARDLTNSYNSPLHF

cdr3_length: 12
j_call: TRBJ2-5
v_call: TRBV15
clone_size: -
d_call: -
cdr3_nt: TGTGCCACCAGCAGAGACTCTAGATCTCAGTACTTC
cdr3_aa: CATSRDSRSQYF

cdr3_length: 16
j_call: TRBJ1-2
v_call: TRBV30
clone_size: many
d_call: TRBD1
cdr3_nt: TGTGCCTGGAGTCCCACGAGGACAGGGAGAGGTTATGGCTACACCTTC
cdr3_aa: CAWSPTRTGRGYGYTF

cdr3_length: 13
j_call: TRBJ2-5
v_call: TRBV27
clone_size: many
d_call: -
cdr3_nt: TGTGCCAGCAGTTTATCCAACCAAGAGACCCAGTACTTC
cdr3_aa: CASSLSNQETQYF

cdr3_length: 15
j_call: TRBJ1-1
v_call: TRBV4-1
clone_size: -
d_call: TRBD1
cdr3_nt: TGCGCCAGCAGCGAACGACAGGGACGGGACACTGAAGCTTTCTTT
cdr3_aa: CASSERQGRDTEAFF

cdr3_length: 15
j_call: TRBJ2-5
v_call: TRBV5-1
clone_size: few
d_call: TRBD1
cdr3_nt: TGCGCCAGCAGCTACCGGGACAGCCGGACAGAGACCCAGTACTTC
cdr3_aa: CASSYRDSRTETQYF

cdr3_length: 13
j_call: TRBJ1-3
v_call: TRBV24-1
clone_size: many
d_call: -
cdr3_nt: TGTGCCACCAGTGATCTGGGAGGAAACACCATATATTTT
cdr3_aa: CATSDLGGNTIYF

cdr3_length: 14
j_call: TRBJ1-1
v_call: TRBV6-1
clone_size: many
d_call: TRBD1
cdr3_nt: TGTGCCAGCAGGGAACCTCAGGGGGCAACTGAAGCTTTCTTT
cdr3_aa: CASREPQGATEAFF

cdr3_length: 13
j_call: TRBJ1-2
v_call: TRBV2
clone_size: many
d_call: -
cdr3_nt: TGTGCCAGCAGTGATTTGGGGGCGCGAGGCTACACCTTC
cdr3_aa: CASSDLGARGYTF

cdr3_length: 17
j_call: TRBJ2-5
v_call: TRBV20-1
clone_size: many
d_call: TRBD2
cdr3_nt: TGCAGTGCTAGAAACACCGGGACTAGCGGGAGGCGGCAGACCCAGTACTTC
cdr3_aa: CSARNTGTSGRRQTQYF

cdr3_length: 15
j_call: TRBJ1-1
v_call: TRBV7-2
clone_size: few
d_call: TRBD1
cdr3_nt: TGTGCCAGCAGCCAAGGGACAGGGGGATCCACTGAAGCTTTCTTT
cdr3_aa: CASSQGTGGSTEAFF

cdr3_length: 8
j_call: TRBJ1-1
v_call: TRBV6-1
clone_size: many
d_call: -
cdr3_nt: TGTGCCAGCAGTGAAGCTTTCTTT
cdr3_aa: CASSEAFF

cdr3_length: 13
j_call: TRBJ2-2
v_call: TRBV6-2/TRBV6-3
clone_size: many
d_call: -
cdr3_nt: TGTGCCAGCAGTTATCTCCACACCGGGGAGCTGTTTTTT
cdr3_aa: CASSYLHTGELFF

cdr3_length: 13
j_call: TRBJ2-7
v_call: TRBV5-1
clone_size: many
d_call: -
cdr3_nt: TGCGCCAGCGTCATATGGCGCTCCTACGAGCAGTACTTC
cdr3_aa: CASVIWRSYEQYF

cdr3_length: 12
j_call: TRBJ1-2
v_call: TRBV28
clone_size: many
d_call: -
cdr3_nt: TGTGCCAGCAGTGCCCAGGGGTATGGCTACACCTTC
cdr3_aa: CASSAQGYGYTF

cdr3_length: 14
j_call: TRBJ2-4
v_call: TRBV29-1
clone_size: many
d_call: -
cdr3_nt: TGCAGCGCTACCGGACGGAGGGCCAAAAACATTCAGTACTTC
cdr3_aa: CSATGRRAKNIQYF

cdr3_length: 13
j_call: TRBJ1-1
v_call: TRBV20-1
clone_size: many
d_call: -
cdr3_nt: TGCAGTGCTAGGCCGGTTCTGAACACTGAAGCTTTCTTT
cdr3_aa: CSARPVLNTEAFF